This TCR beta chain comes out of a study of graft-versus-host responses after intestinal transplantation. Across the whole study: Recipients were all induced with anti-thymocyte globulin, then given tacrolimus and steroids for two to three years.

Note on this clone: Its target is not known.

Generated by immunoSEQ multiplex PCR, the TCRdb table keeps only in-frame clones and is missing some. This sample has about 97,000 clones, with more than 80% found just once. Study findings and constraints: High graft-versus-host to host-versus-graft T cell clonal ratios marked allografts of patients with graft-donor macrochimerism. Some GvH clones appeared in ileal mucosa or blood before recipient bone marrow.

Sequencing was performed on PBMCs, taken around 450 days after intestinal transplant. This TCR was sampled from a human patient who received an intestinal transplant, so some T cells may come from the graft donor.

DNA for the CDR3: TGTGCCAGCAGTTACTCGACGGCCAGCACTAATGAAAAACTGTTTTTT. Encoded protein: CASSYSTASTNEKLFF. The chain has TRBV6-5 and TRBJ1-4; D is uncertain. The CDR3 consists of 16 residues. Looked up from germline, CDR1 is MNHEY and CDR2 is SVGAGI. Trimming pared 0 bases from V and 2 bases from J, leaving 10 bases between.